Listed here are 9 T cell receptor beta chains from one sample, sequenced in a study of T-cell reconstitution after alpha-beta-depleted transplantation in children. Library preparation (for TCRbeta) was performed with unique molecular identifiers. TCRdb independently ran MiXCR on the PCR reads; one entry per CDR3 protein. The sample comprises some 150,000 distinct CDR3 sequences, 8% to 10% of which are singletons, and 15% to 20% rests with the top ten. The sample consisted of PBMCs, mostly from graft donor cells, taken 180 days after TCRalphabeta/CD19-depleted stem cell transplant. These receptors came from a female patient aged 2-10 years who had a stem cell transplant for congenital amegakaryocytic thrombocytopenia, so the T cells may come from the graft donor.

This clonotype was counted between two and nine times. The rearrangement links TRBV6-2 or TRBV6-3 to TRBJ2-7, with a possible D match to TRBD1 (6 bases). Germline V lookup: CDR1 MNHEY, CDR2 SVGEGT. The CDR3 covers 12 residues. V lost 5 bases, J lost 7 bases, and 12 bases lay in between. The CDR3 loop is CASSPQGQEQYF. The CDR3 coding sequence is TGTGCCAGCAGTCCACAGGGACAAGAGCAGTACTTC.

V usage is TRBV5-4 and J usage is TRBJ1-5; D gene uncertain. CDR1 and CDR2 from the germline V gene are SGHNT and YYREEE (reference sequence). There are 14 residues in the CDR3. V was cut by 2 bases and J by 2 bases, with 8 bases left in between. The DNA of the CDR3 is TGTGCCAGCAGCTTTGGTCCGGGCAATCAGCCCCAGCATTTT. Its protein is CASSFGPGNQPQHF.

This clonotype was recorded many times. The rearrangement links TRBV20-1 to TRBJ1-2; no clear D gene. The germline gives CDR1 DFQATT, CDR2 SNEGSKA (reference sequence). This CDR3 is 14 amino acids long. Deletions cut 1 base from V and 4 bases from J, with 13 bases between. This CDR3 reads CSARGQGNTYGYTF. The CDR3 coding sequence is TGCAGTGCTAGAGGGCAAGGAAATACCTATGGCTACACCTTC.

This clonotype has a handful of counts. The V call is TRBV4-2, the J call TRBJ2-7; 14 nucleotides line up with TRBD2. This CDR3 spans 16 amino acids. With V trimmed by 1 base and J by 6 bases, 5 bases remained unmatched. Germline CDR1 and CDR2: LGHNA and YNFKEQ. The CDR3 spells CASSQVGTSGSGEQYF. In nucleotides, the CDR3 is TGTGCCAGCAGCCAAGTGGGGACTAGCGGGAGCGGCGAGCAGTACTTC.

This rearrangement joins TRBV7-2 to TRBJ2-7; weak D call: TRBD2 (5 bases). The CDR3 runs to 13 residues. V dropped 3 bases and J dropped 3 bases, with 9 bases sitting between them. Looked up from germline, CDR1 is SGHTA and CDR2 is FQGNSA. DNA of the CDR3: TGTGCCAGCAGCTTCGCTAGCAGCTACGAGCAGTACTTC. Residues: CASSFASSYEQYF.

About this clonotype itself: A much larger clone is a single base away; this may be a read error. This rearrangement joins TRBV25-1 to TRBJ2-4; maybe TRBD2 (6 bases). The CDR3 contains 17 residues. The germline gives CDR1 MGHDK, CDR2 SYGVNS. The DNA for the CDR3 is TGTGCCAGCAGTGAATCAGCGAGGGAACTAGCCAAAAACAGTCAGTACTTC. It translates to CASSESARELAKNSQYF.

Concerning this clonotype: Given a much more abundant clone one base away, this may be a read error. The J gene is TRBJ2-3, the V gene TRBV10-3, with no clear D. Germline lookup yields CDR1 ENHRY and CDR2 SYGVKD. The CDR3 is made up of 13 amino acids. This CDR3 is CAISDRWKDTRYF. CDR3 DNA: TGTGCCATCAGTGATAGGTGGAAGGATACGCGGTATTTT.

This clonotype was picked up many times. The V call is TRBV7-2, the J call TRBJ1-5, with D unclear. The CDR3 runs to 13 residues. Germline values: CDR1 SGHTA, CDR2 FQGNSA. V was shortened by 5 bases and J by 6 bases, with 11 bases between the two germline ends. DNA for the CDR3: TGTGCCAGCAGCCCCTATGGGCGTCAGCCCCAGCATTTT. It yields the protein CASSPYGRQPQHF.

For this clonotype: Since a much larger clone is just one base distant, this may be a read error. The gene calls are TRBV7-8 and TRBJ2-6; TRBD1 is a possible D gene (5 bases). The CDR3 totals 16 residues. CDR1 is SGHVS, CDR2 FQNEAQ, per germline. Here the CDR3 DNA reads TGTGCCAGCAGCTTCCCCGCTCATTTTGGGGCCAACGGCCTGACTTTC. The encoded protein is CASSFPAHFGANGLTF. Full variable domain (missing parts from reference TRBV7-8 and TRBJ2-6): GAGVSQSPRYKVAKRGQDVALRCDPISGHVSLFWYQQALGQGPEFLTYFQNEAQLDKSGLPSDRFFAERPEGSVSTLKIQRTQQEDSAVYLCASSFPAHFGANGLTFGAGSRLTVL.